This entry is about one T cell receptor (beta chain). Per the original data handling: By means of reference gene primer amplification, nucleated cell counts were estimated. Only in-frame clones appear in the TCRdb table, and some are missing; sequencing was by immunoSEQ multiplex PCR. From that table come the V and J calls and clone size; the DNA was used to work out D and trimming. This repertoire shows approximately 670,000 clones, just under 90% found once; its top ten account for under 0.3%. Trimming took 5 bases from V and 14 from J; bases not matched to a gene: 7. Germline V gives CDR1 SEHNR, CDR2 FQNEAQ (reference sequence). The CDR3 consists of 12 residues. The sample is drawn from a study of blood T cell repertoires in COVID-19. As for the study in general: Italy, Spain and the United States were the sources of the convalescent and acute COVID-19 samples.

Sequencing used peripheral blood. The chain carries TRBV7-9 and TRBJ2-1, with 9 nucleotides matching TRBD2. The sequence was obtained from a woman younger than 35 with acute or convalescent COVID-19. The CDR3 coding sequence is TGTGCCAGCAGCCGCAGCGGGGGGCCCAAGTTCTTC. Translation: CASSRSGGPKFF.